One sample yielded the 27 T cell receptor beta chains listed below, sequenced in a study of human T cells and chemical hapten exposure. TCRdb ran MiXCR on the RACE reads and lists one entry per CDR3 protein. The sample shows around 380,000 distinct CDR3 sequences, roughly 5% of them seen only once. Time point here: patch test 1, 2 weeks after DPC sensitization. Treatment given: therapeutic diphenylcyclopropenone sensitization with weekly scalp DPC. The sequenced sample was whole blood, obtained in connection with sensitization to the hapten diphenylcyclopropenone (DPC). The source is a woman between 50 and 59 years old with alopecia areata. Some clones in this sample may be carry-over from other donors' samples.

This clonotype has only a few counts. The chain's CDR3 is CSARDILVRGDTEAFF. As DNA, the CDR3 is TGCAGTGCTAGAGATATATTGGTCAGGGGAGACACTGAAGCTTTCTTT. The genes are TRBV20-1 and TRBJ1-1; possibly TRBD1 for D (6 bases). This CDR3 has 16 amino acids. The ends were cut back, 0 bases at V and 3 bases at J, with 17 bases in the middle. Germline lookup yields CDR1 DFQATT and CDR2 SNEGSKA (reference sequence).

The V gene is TRBV10-3, the J gene TRBJ2-3; 7 bases line up with TRBD2. V lost 6 bases and J lost 2; bases outside the gene matches: 8. CDR1 and CDR2 from the germline V gene are ENHRY and SYGVKD. The CDR3 has 15 amino acids. The CDR3 is CAIRELAEITDTQYF. CDR3 sequence (DNA): TGTGCCATCAGAGAGCTAGCGGAGATCACAGATACGCAGTATTTT.

There are many counts of this clonotype. The chain is built from TRBV3-1 and TRBJ2-7; D remains ambiguous. V lost 2 bases and J 3 bases, leaving 5 bases between the germline ends. The germline V gene has CDR1 LGHDT and CDR2 YNNKEL (reference sequence). The CDR3 contains 12 residues. CDR3 region: CASSQSRYEQYF. The CDR3 DNA is TGTGCCAGCAGCCAAAGCCGCTACGAGCAGTACTTC.

This chain joins TRBV29-1 and TRBJ2-7, with 8 bases identical to TRBD2. With V trimmed by 4 bases and J by 4 bases, 3 bases remained unmatched. CDR3 size: 12 residues. Germline CDR1 is SQVTM and CDR2 is ANQGSEA. This chain's CDR3 is CSVAGGEYEQYF. The DNA for the CDR3 is TGCAGCGTTGCGGGAGGGGAGTACGAGCAGTACTTC.

This clonotype was seen at least ten times. The J gene is TRBJ2-3, the V gene TRBV27, with 8 positions matching TRBD1. This CDR3 has 14 residues. CDR1 is MNHEY and CDR2 is SMNVEV in the germline V gene (reference sequence). Germline trimming cut 2 bases from V and 6 bases from J; bases unmatched to any gene: 4. Written as DNA, the CDR3 is TGTGCCAGCAGTTTAGCGGCAGGGGGCGATACGCAGTATTTT. Translating it yields CASSLAAGGDTQYF.

The CDR3 region is CASSLRGLAETDTQYF. As DNA, the CDR3 is TGTGCCAGCAGCTTGAGAGGGCTAGCGGAAACAGATACGCAGTATTTT. V usage is TRBV5-4 and J usage is TRBJ2-3; 7 nucleotides align to TRBD2. The junction had 8 bases not matched to a gene; V was cut back by 1 base and J by 3 bases. The CDR3 consists of 16 residues. Germline V gives CDR1 SGHNT, CDR2 YYREEE (reference sequence). Drawing the rest from reference TRBV5-4 and TRBJ2-3, the complete variable domain is ETGVTQSPTHLIKTRGQQVTLRCSSQSGHNTVSWYQQALGQGPQFIFQYYREEENGRGNFPPRFSGLQFPNYSSELNVNALELDDSALYLCASSLRGLAETDTQYFGPGTRLTVL.

This clonotype was seen only a few times. The chain carries TRBV5-5 and TRBJ1-2; TRBD1 matches at 8 bases. Losses at the gene ends were 2 bases for V and 4 bases for J; bases not matched to a gene: 7. Germline V gives CDR1 SGHKS, CDR2 YYEKEE (reference sequence). This CDR3 spans 15 amino acids. The CDR3 coding sequence is TGTGCCAGCAGCTTTGACAGGGGAGCAATCTATGGCTACACCTTC. It translates to CASSFDRGAIYGYTF. Combining the CDR3 with reference TRBV5-5 and TRBJ1-2 gives the whole variable domain DAGVTQSPTHLIKTRGQQVTLRCSPISGHKSVSWYQQVLGQGPQFIFQYYEKEERGRGNFPDRFSARQFPNYSSELNVNALLLGDSALYLCASSFDRGAIYGYTFGSGTRLTVV.

This clonotype was detected many times. The rearrangement joins TRBV5-5 to TRBJ1-6; a possible D gene is TRBD1 (5 bases). V was trimmed by 0 bases and J by 1 base, leaving 14 bases between them. The germline V gene encodes CDR1 SGHKS and CDR2 YYEKEE (reference sequence). This CDR3 is 18 amino acids long. The CDR3 DNA follows: TGTGCCAGCAGCTTGGTAGCAGGACAAGTGTCCTATAATTCACCCCTCCACTTT. Amino acids: CASSLVAGQVSYNSPLHF.

This clonotype was recorded many times. V and J are TRBV28 and TRBJ1-6, with D maybe TRBD1 (6 bases). With 7 bases removed from V and 9 bases from J, the gap between germline ends came to 16 bases. Germline loops: CDR1 MDHEN, CDR2 SYDVKM. This CDR3 comprises 14 residues. The CDR3: CASKGGEVSSPLHF. The CDR3, as DNA: TGTGCCAGCAAGGGGGGGGAAGTGAGTTCACCCCTCCACTTT.

This clonotype was recorded at least ten times. The CDR3 DNA reads as TGCAGTGCTAGAGGGACCGGTAACTATGGCTACACCTTC. As protein: CSARGTGNYGYTF. The V and J genes are TRBV20-1 and TRBJ1-2; D remains ambiguous. The CDR3 totals 13 residues. V was clipped by 1 base and J by 1 base, with 7 bases between them. CDR1 and CDR2 (germline): DFQATT, SNEGSKA (reference sequence).

This clonotype has more than one count but fewer than ten. The V call is TRBV12-3 or TRBV12-4, the J call TRBJ2-7, with 11 bases lining up with TRBD1. The CDR3 consists of 15 residues. V dropped 5 bases and J dropped 8; count of bases not matched to a gene: 11. CDR3 protein: CASSPSGDRGFKQYF. The CDR3 DNA sequence: TGTGCCAGCAGTCCCTCGGGGGACAGGGGGTTCAAGCAGTACTTC.

This clonotype was detected many times. V is TRBV7-2 and J is TRBJ2-5; TRBD1 aligns across 8 bases. The V gene's germline CDR1 is SGHTA and CDR2 FQGNSA. The CDR3 is 15 residues long. The ends lost 5 bases at V and 4 bases at J; junction bases unmatched: 9. This CDR3 is CASSPWTGMAETQYF. CDR3 nucleotide sequence: TGTGCCAGCAGCCCATGGACAGGGATGGCAGAGACCCAGTACTTC.

This clonotype was counted a few times. V usage is TRBV7-2 and J usage is TRBJ2-1; possible D gene TRBD2, 6 bases. The CDR3 is 16 amino acids. V was pared by 2 bases and J by 10 bases, with 21 bases between. Germline V gene lookup returns CDR1 SGHTA and CDR2 FQGNSA. The CDR3: CASSLYYEGAGPEQFF. CDR3 nucleotides: TGTGCCAGCAGCTTATATTATGAGGGAGCGGGCCCGGAGCAGTTCTTC.

This chain uses TRBV3-1 with TRBJ2-3; no clear D. The germline CDR1 and CDR2 sequences are LGHDT and YNNKEL (reference sequence). Trimming pared 1 base from V and 2 bases from J, leaving 10 bases between. There are 15 residues in the CDR3. DNA of the CDR3: TGTGCCAGCAGCCAAGTTCAGATCTCCACAGATACGCAGTATTTT. It codes for CASSQVQISTDTQYF.

This clonotype was seen repeatedly, ten times or more. V is TRBV25-1 and J is TRBJ1-1; TRBD1 matches at 9 bases. The V segment lost 6 bases and the J segment 5 bases; nucleotides outside the gene matches: 13. The CDR3 is made up of 16 amino acids. Germline loops: CDR1 MGHDK, CDR2 SYGVNS. The CDR3 loop is CASRAPGTGRRTEAFF. Written as DNA, the CDR3 is TGTGCCAGCAGGGCCCCCGGGACAGGGCGGAGGACTGAAGCTTTCTTT. Full variable domain (remainder filled in from reference TRBV25-1 and TRBJ1-1): EADIYQTPRYLVIGTGKKITLECSQTMGHDKMYWYQQDPGMELHLIHYSYGVNSTEKGDLSSESTVSRIRTEHFPLTLESARPSHTSQYLCASRAPGTGRRTEAFFGQGTRLTVV.

This clonotype appeared many times. The chain has TRBV9 and TRBJ2-5; 8 positions match TRBD1. Germline loops: CDR1 SGDLS, CDR2 YYNGEE. V dropped 2 bases and J dropped 4; count of bases not matched to a gene: 7. The CDR3 loop spans 15 amino acids. For the CDR3, the DNA is TGTGCCAGCAGCGTTTCAGGGGGCGCAGGAGAGACCCAGTACTTC. Its protein product is CASSVSGGAGETQYF.

This clonotype has at least ten counts. V usage is TRBV10-3 and J usage is TRBJ2-2; possibly TRBD2 for D (5 bases). Per the germline V gene, CDR1 is ENHRY and CDR2 is SYGVKD. Between the trimmed V and J ends, which lost 6 bases and 1 base, there was a span of 12 bases. The CDR3 consists of 15 residues. This chain's CDR3 is CAIRPLSGNTGELFF. In DNA form, the CDR3 reads TGTGCCATCAGACCACTGAGCGGGAACACCGGGGAGCTGTTTTTT.

This clonotype was recorded many times. This chain links TRBV4-3 with TRBJ2-1, with D possibly TRBD2 on 7 matching bases. Germline values: CDR1 LGHNA, CDR2 YSLEER. The V end lost 5 bases, the J end lost 6 bases, and 14 bases lay between the germline ends. CDR3 size: 14 residues. CDR3 nucleotides: TGCGCCAGCAGCTTGGCGGGGGCCGCCAATGAGCAGTTCTTC. This encodes CASSLAGAANEQFF.

This clonotype was seen more than once but under ten times. The chain joins TRBV20-1 to TRBJ2-7; 7 nucleotides agree with TRBD2. J was trimmed by 3 bases and V by 1 base; bases with no gene match: 3. The CDR3 consists of 13 residues. CDR1 DFQATT and CDR2 SNEGSKA come from the germline V gene (reference sequence). CDR3 protein: CSARGEGGYEQYF. The CDR3 nucleotides are TGCAGTGCTAGAGGGGAGGGCGGCTACGAGCAGTACTTC.

In its sample, this clonotype was seen many times. J is TRBJ1-5 and V is TRBV5-1; D remains unclear. The CDR3 runs to 14 residues. Between the trimmed V and J ends, which lost 5 bases and 0 bases, there was a span of 9 bases. In germline, CDR1 is SGHRS, CDR2 YFSETQ. Here the CDR3 DNA reads TGCGCCAGCAGGCCGGGAGATAGCAATCAGCCCCAGCATTTT. Amino acids: CASRPGDSNQPQHF.

This clonotype was detected only a few times. The chain carries TRBV12-3 or TRBV12-4 and TRBJ2-7, with TRBD1 identical over 7 bases. This CDR3 has 12 residues. With 6 bases clipped from V and 8 bases from J, the junction kept 7 bases outside the gene matches. The CDR3 spells CASSPDRDKQYF. The CDR3 nucleotides read TGTGCCAGCAGCCCAGACAGGGACAAGCAGTACTTC.

There are many counts of this clonotype. The chain is built from TRBV27 and TRBJ2-1; 11 bases agree with TRBD1. Losses at the gene ends were 3 bases for V and 9 bases for J; bases not matched to a gene: 4. Germline CDR1 and CDR2: MNHEY and SMNVEV (reference sequence). The CDR3 has 14 residues. CDR3 nucleotides: TGTGCCAGCAGTTTTGGGACAGGGGGGACTGAGCAGTTCTTC. It encodes CASSFGTGGTEQFF.

The rearrangement links TRBV2 to TRBJ2-2, with a weak D call TRBD2 (6 bases). The V end lost 4 bases, the J end lost 6 bases, and 18 bases lay between the germline ends. The CDR3 is 16 residues long. The V gene's germline CDR1 is SNHLY and CDR2 FYNNEI. The DNA for the CDR3 is TGTGCCAGCAGTGTCCTGCGGGGCGGGGACCCCGGGGAGCTGTTTTTT. It translates to CASSVLRGGDPGELFF.

The V and J genes are TRBV20-1 and TRBJ2-7, with 8 positions matching TRBD1. Germline CDR1 reads DFQATT; CDR2 reads SNEGSKA (reference sequence). The V segment lost 1 base and the J segment 4 bases; nucleotides outside the gene matches: 9. The CDR3 extends over 15 amino acids. The CDR3 coding sequence is TGCAGTGCTAGAGGGGTTGACAGGGGCAAATACGAGCAGTACTTC. Its translation: CSARGVDRGKYEQYF.

This chain joins TRBV6-2 or TRBV6-3 and TRBJ2-1, with TRBD2 identical over 8 bases. The CDR3 has 15 residues. After removal of 6 bases from V and 6 bases from J, the junction contained 10 bases not matched to a gene. Germline loops: CDR1 MNHEY, CDR2 SVGEGT. The CDR3 DNA reads TGTGCCAGCAGGGGCAGCGGGAGAGGGGGCAATGAGCAGTTCTTC. Encoded protein: CASRGSGRGGNEQFF.

In its sample, this clonotype was seen a few times. The V gene is TRBV11-2, the J gene TRBJ2-2, with TRBD2 identical over 9 bases. J gave up 6 bases and V 4 bases, and 9 bases lay outside the gene matches. Germline lookup yields CDR1 SGHAT and CDR2 FQNNGV. CDR3 length: 16 residues. The DNA for the CDR3 is TGTGCCAGCAGCTCGCTAGCGGGGAGGAGGGCCGGGGAGCTGTTTTTT. Translation: CASSSLAGRRAGELFF.

This clonotype was counted a few times. This chain joins TRBV4-1 and TRBJ1-5; D uncertain. The V end lost 0 bases, the J end lost 0 bases, and 9 bases lay between the germline ends. Germline CDR1 MGHRA, CDR2 YSYEKL. This CDR3 is built from 16 residues. CDR3 nucleotides: TGCGCCAGCAGCCAAGAAGTCGCAAATAGCAATCAGCCCCAGCATTTT. Amino acids: CASSQEVANSNQPQHF.